This TCR beta chain was sequenced in a study of T cells in localized non-small cell lung cancer. General study results and limits: T cell clonality was highest in uninvolved adjacent lung, above tumor. Median roughly 57 top-100 tumor clones were shared with paired adjacent lung. A raised T cell density in blood coincided with lengthier overall survival.

The sample holds a few counts of this clone. Its antigen is undetermined. The assay was immunoSEQ multiplex PCR, and TCRdb's table has in-frame clones only and misses some. The sample shows roughly 17,000 clones, around 83% of them seen only once. This CDR3 has 19 residues. Looked up from germline, CDR1 is SGHRS and CDR2 is YFSETQ. J gave up 2 bases and V 0 bases, and 10 bases lay outside the gene matches. The specimen comprised peripheral blood, sampled before any cancer treatment. This receptor was obtained from a male donor aged 60 or older with stage III lung adenocarcinoma. The V gene is TRBV5-1, the J gene TRBJ2-2; 10 positions match TRBD2. As DNA, the CDR3 is TGCGCCAGCAGCTTGGGGCTAGCGGGGGCCTTCACCAACACCGGGGAGCTGTTTTTT. It codes for CASSLGLAGAFTNTGELFF.